This passage covers 2 T cell receptor beta chains from one sample sequenced in a study of regulatory T cells in long-lasting Graves disease. Arm-PCR of CDR3 regions and iRepertoire HTBI primers were the basis on which TCR beta libraries were built. In TCRdb, the multiplex PCR reads were re-called with MiXCR into one record per CDR3 protein. Of 400,000 to 500,000 distinct CDR3 sequences detected, about a sixth appear once; the ten largest clones hold over 8.5%. Time point here: newly diagnosed GD, antithyroid drugs for less than 3 months. Making the TCR library involved RNA that had been extracted from PBMCs. The same data also went into a second study, on T cells in Graves' hyperthyroidism and ophthalmopathy.

The sequenced sample was peripheral blood mononuclear cells (PBMCs), obtained at new diagnosis, from a patient treated with antithyroid drugs. Receptors were obtained from a woman between 25 and 40 years old with Graves disease.

This clonotype was seen repeatedly, ten times or more. The J gene is TRBJ2-7, the V gene TRBV20-1, with 11 bases lining up with TRBD2. J gave up 4 bases and V 2 bases, and 10 bases lay outside the gene matches. CDR3 size: 16 residues. Looked up from germline, CDR1 is DFQATT and CDR2 is SNEGSKA (reference sequence). This CDR3 reads CSARLTSGSSHYEQYF. The CDR3 nucleotides read TGCAGTGCTAGACTTACTAGCGGGAGTTCCCATTACGAGCAGTACTTC.

This clonotype was recorded at least ten times. The chain has TRBV11-1 and TRBJ2-2; 11 bases agree with TRBD2. Trimming took 1 base from V and 3 from J; bases not matched to a gene: 4. The CDR3 totals 17 residues. The germline CDR1 and CDR2 sequences are SGHAT and FQDESV (reference sequence). CDR3 loop: CASSLVGTSGYTGELFF. In nucleotides, the CDR3 is TGTGCCAGCAGCTTAGTGGGGACTAGCGGCTACACCGGGGAGCTGTTTTTT.